This TCR beta chain is drawn from a study of T cells in Graves' hyperthyroidism and ophthalmopathy. This clonotype was seen only a few times. Its antigen is undetermined. Between the trimmed V and J ends, which lost 4 bases and 0 bases, there was a span of 7 bases. Germline V gene sequence: CDR1 MNHGY, CDR2 SVAAGI. CDR3 length: 14 residues. Researchers took RNA transcripts and amplified the TCR beta CDR3 regions from them. First-round RT-PCR of the TCR CDR3 relied on the HTBI primer set. TCRdb re-derived calls from the multiplex PCR reads in MiXCR, one entry per CDR3 protein. Of 380,000 or so distinct CDR3 sequences listed, approximately 12% are singletons. General study points: Model predictions of ophthalmopathy came a median approximately 6.8 months before onset.

The blood specimen was taken at initial hyperthyroidism diagnosis, before any ophthalmopathy symptoms. Material: blood. V gene TRBV6-9 combines with J gene TRBJ1-3; D is unresolved. This receptor was taken from a man aged 30-40 years with Graves' hyperthyroidism that later progressed to Graves' ophthalmopathy. CDR3 sequence reads: CASSWASSGNTIYF. DNA of the CDR3: TGTGCCAGCAGTTGGGCCAGCTCTGGAAACACCATATATTTT.